This T cell receptor beta chain was sequenced in a study of Ad26.COV2.S vaccination and SARS-CoV-2 variants. About the research overall: The vaccine Ad26.COV2.S was put into the muscle once, or twice with 56 days between. Study observations and caveats: Vaccinees showed greater spike-specific TCR breadth than placebo recipients. Reported findings describe substantial breadth in spike-specific CD8+ and CD4+ T cell responses following vaccination.

J gave up 7 bases and V 0 bases, and 2 bases lay outside the gene matches. Germline V gene data show CDR1 as SGHTA and CDR2 as FQGNSA. The CDR3 covers 13 residues. Stated treatment: some 20 received Ad26.COV2.S at low or high dose, single or two shots; about 5 received placebo; per-sample allocation not given. Samples analyzed were those drawn on day 63 after the first vaccine or placebo injection. The donor was a Boston adult aged 18-55 years. Assay: immunoSEQ multiplex PCR; the TCRdb copy retains only in-frame clones and omits some. The table lists 350,000 to 500,000 clones, 90% of them singletons. As to this clone: Its antigen is not known.

The source material was peripheral blood, sampled in a trial of Ad26.COV2.S vaccine versus placebo. The sequence was obtained from a person between 18 and 59 years old who received the Ad26.COV2.S COVID-19 vaccine or a placebo. The chain uses TRBV7-2 and TRBJ1-2; 7 nucleotides match TRBD1. CDR3 DNA sequence: TGTGCCAGCAGCTTAGCGACAGGGTCTGGCTACACCTTC. This gives the protein CASSLATGSGYTF.